The rows below give T cell receptor beta chains drawn from one sample of a study of blood T cell repertoires in COVID-19. Assay used: immunoSEQ multiplex PCR; TCRdb lists only in-frame clones, some missing. This table has roughly 220,000 clones, around 84% appearing once. The specimen was peripheral blood. Receptor source: a man aged 25 to 45 with active or convalescent COVID-19. Both conserved end residues are part of each CDR3. D genes are given only for firm matches. Clone size, where shown, is once, few, many, or a class for clones that have expanded.

v_gene	abundance	d_gene	j_gene	CDR3aa	CDR3nt
TRBV28	-	TRBD1	TRBJ2-7	CASTGTGGRSYEQYF	TGTGCCAGCACCGGGACAGGGGGTAGGTCCTACGAGCAGTACTTC
TRBV10-1	-	TRBD1	TRBJ2-1	CASSPGTGLNEQFF	TGCGCCAGCAGTCCCGGGACAGGGCTTAATGAGCAGTTCTTC
TRBV28	-	-	TRBJ2-2	CASSLYGSGTGELFF	TGTGCCAGCAGTTTATACGGGAGCGGCACCGGGGAGCTGTTTTTT
TRBV3-1/TRBV3-2	-	-	TRBJ1-6	CASSQDPWTEYRSYNSPLHF	TGTGCCAGCAGCCAAGATCCTTGGACAGAGTATCGCTCCTATAATTCACCCCTCCACTTT
TRBV4-3	-	TRBD1	TRBJ2-2	CASSQGIHPTGNAGELFF	TGCGCCAGCAGCCAAGGTATTCATCCGACAGGGAATGCCGGGGAGCTGTTTTTT
TRBV7-9	-	-	TRBJ2-1	CASSLVSGGVSYNEQFF	TGTGCCAGCAGCTTAGTTTCGGGCGGGGTCTCCTACAATGAGCAGTTCTTC
TRBV4-2	-	TRBD2	TRBJ2-3	CASSSRTSGDTQYF	TGTGCCAGCAGCTCCCGGACTAGCGGGGATACGCAGTATTTT
TRBV28	-	-	TRBJ2-2	CASTLTVGELFF	TGTGCCAGCACCCTTACGGTGGGGGAGCTGTTTTTT
TRBV2	-	-	TRBJ1-2	CASSDQGLYGYTF	TGTGCCAGCAGTGACCAGGGGCTTTATGGCTACACCTTC
TRBV7-6	-	TRBD1	TRBJ1-5	CASSSNRGWLQPQHF	TGTGCCAGCAGCTCAAACAGGGGGTGGCTTCAGCCCCAGCATTTT
TRBV21-1	-	-	TRBJ2-2	CASSNSIGTPNTGELFF	TGTGCCAGCAGCAACAGTATCGGGACACCGAACACCGGGGAGCTGTTTTTT
TRBV24-1	-	TRBD2	TRBJ2-1	CATSDYGLEGRYNEQFF	TGTGCCACCAGTGATTATGGACTAGAAGGTCGCTACAATGAGCAGTTCTTC
TRBV19	-	-	TRBJ2-2	CASTHGSGSNTGELFF	TGTGCCAGTACCCATGGGTCGGGGTCGAACACCGGGGAGCTGTTTTTT
TRBV5-1	-	TRBD2	TRBJ2-7	CASSLASGGTEQYF	TGCGCCAGCAGCTTGGCTAGCGGGGGGACCGAGCAGTACTTC
TRBV6-5	-	-	TRBJ1-6	CASSLNNNSPLHF	TGTGCCAGCAGTTTAAATAATAATTCACCCCTCCACTTT
TRBV24-1	-	TRBD1	TRBJ1-2	CATSDLDRVGYTF	TGTGCCACCAGTGATTTGGACAGGGTTGGCTACACCTTC
TRBV6-2/TRBV6-3	once	-	TRBJ2-7	CASSLQGGSSYEQYF	TGTGCCAGCAGTTTACAGGGCGGGAGCTCCTACGAGCAGTACTTC
TRBV24-1	-	TRBD1	TRBJ1-2	CATSDPRGQGAGGYTF	TGTGCCACCAGTGATCCTCGAGGACAGGGGGCCGGTGGCTACACCTTC
TRBV3-1/TRBV3-2	-	-	TRBJ2-7	CASSPWEAASYEQYF	TGTGCCAGCAGCCCTTGGGAAGCGGCGTCCTACGAGCAGTACTTC
TRBV5-6	-	TRBD2	TRBJ2-1	CASSLGLATYNEQFF	TGTGCCAGCAGCTTGGGACTAGCGACCTACAATGAGCAGTTCTTC
TRBV6-5	-	-	TRBJ2-3	CASSYSPTEGDTQYF	TGTGCCAGCAGTTACTCTCCGACCGAGGGAGATACGCAGTATTTT
TRBV6-5	-	TRBD1	TRBJ2-7	CASSWGQGAAYEQYF	TGTGCCAGCAGTTGGGGACAGGGGGCGGCCTACGAGCAGTACTTC
TRBV4-1	-	TRBD1	TRBJ1-1	CASSLGTENTEAFF	TGCGCCAGCAGCCTCGGGACAGAGAACACTGAAGCTTTCTTT
TRBV6-2/TRBV6-3	-	-	TRBJ1-6	CASSYDTVVSPLHF	TGTGCCAGCAGTTACGACACGGTAGTTTCACCCCTCCACTTT
TRBV6-6	once	TRBD1	TRBJ1-2	CASSYRQGTNYGYTF	TGTGCCAGCAGTTACAGACAGGGGACTAACTATGGCTACACCTTC
TRBV15	few	-	TRBJ1-1	CATSRELWNTEAFF	TGTGCCACCAGCAGAGAGCTATGGAACACTGAAGCTTTCTTT
TRBV7-3	-	TRBD1	TRBJ2-6	CASSLNRGSGANVLTF	TGTGCCAGCAGCTTGAACAGGGGCTCTGGGGCCAACGTCCTGACTTTC
TRBV19	-	-	TRBJ2-1	CASSIFNRWGNEQFF	TGTGCCAGTAGTATCTTTAACAGGTGGGGCAATGAGCAGTTCTTC
TRBV2	few	-	TRBJ2-7	CASRRQEYEQYF	TGTGCCAGCAGACGACAGGAGTACGAGCAGTACTTC
TRBV12-2	-	-	TRBJ2-7	CASRLEDRAYEQYF	TGTGCAAGTCGCTTGGAGGACAGGGCCTACGAGCAGTACTTC
TRBV5-1	-	-	TRBJ1-4	CASSARQARLNEKLFF	TGCGCCAGCAGCGCGCGACAAGCCCGGCTTAATGAAAAACTGTTTTTT
TRBV7-6	-	TRBD2	TRBJ2-1	CASSLARAGTSGSNEQFF	TGTGCCAGCAGCTTAGCTCGCGCCGGGACTAGCGGGAGCAATGAGCAGTTCTTC
TRBV27	few	-	TRBJ2-7	CASSLAAGSYEQYF	TGTGCCAGCAGTTTAGCGGCGGGCTCCTACGAGCAGTACTTC
TRBV29-1	-	-	TRBJ1-2	CSDMKGNGYGYTF	TGCAGCGATATGAAGGGGAACGGCTATGGCTACACCTTC
TRBV29-1	-	TRBD2	TRBJ2-1	CSVGRIGEGRGNEQFF	TGCAGCGTTGGAAGGATCGGGGAGGGCCGCGGCAATGAGCAGTTCTTC
TRBV5-5	-	-	TRBJ2-7	CASSLVVAGGSYEQYF	TGTGCCAGCAGCTTGGTGGTCGCAGGGGGGTCCTACGAGCAGTACTTC
TRBV9	-	TRBD1	TRBJ2-1	CASSKYRGQNEQFF	TGTGCCAGCAGCAAGTACAGGGGGCAGAATGAGCAGTTCTTC
TRBV11-2	-	-	TRBJ1-4	CASSLSRGEKLFF	TGTGCCAGCAGCTTATCCCGAGGAGAAAAACTGTTTTTT
TRBV11-2	-	TRBD2	TRBJ2-6	CASSLDSGGRGANVLTF	TGTGCCAGCAGCTTAGATAGCGGGGGGCGTGGGGCCAACGTCCTGACTTTC
TRBV9	-	TRBD2	TRBJ2-7	CASSVGGDPYEQYF	TGTGCCAGCAGCGTGGGGGGGGACCCTTACGAGCAGTACTTC
TRBV5-4	-	TRBD1	TRBJ1-1	CASGWDRNTEAFF	TGTGCCAGCGGGTGGGACAGGAACACTGAAGCTTTCTTT
TRBV28	few	-	TRBJ1-2	CASSPIDPGGYTF	TGTGCCAGCAGTCCAATCGATCCAGGAGGCTACACCTTC
TRBV12-3/TRBV12-4	-	-	TRBJ1-5	CASSGGGQPQHF	TGTGCCAGCAGTGGCGGGGGTCAGCCCCAGCATTTT
TRBV4-1	-	-	TRBJ1-4	CASSPLFTTNEKLFF	TGCGCCAGCAGCCCTCTATTCACAACTAATGAAAAACTGTTTTTT
TRBV14	few	-	TRBJ1-1	CASSQGGPGNTEAFF	TGTGCCAGCAGCCAAGGAGGGCCGGGCAACACTGAAGCTTTCTTT